Listed here are 10 T cell receptor beta chains from one sample, sequenced in a study of human T cells and chemical hapten exposure (dated by TCRdb to 2020 to 2022). The sample's time point label, decoded: patch test 1, 2 weeks after DPC sensitization. The treatment or condition label for this specimen denotes: therapeutic diphenylcyclopropenone sensitization with weekly scalp DPC. Libraries were prepared through RACE. Instrument on record: NextSeq 500. TCRdb passed the public sequencing reads through fastp at Q25 and MiXCR, retaining productive beta sequences. Every entry covers one CDR3 protein and lists the most common genes and DNA from its rows. The sample table lists about 81,000 distinct CDR3 sequences, approximately 8% of them with a count of one. Around 1.5% of the sample comes from the top ten. The material was whole blood, obtained in connection with sensitization to the hapten diphenylcyclopropenone (DPC). The receptor source for this set is a woman under 40 with alopecia areata. Some clones in this sample may be carry-over from other donors' samples.

The chain carries TRBV20-1 and TRBJ1-1; tentatively, D is TRBD1 (6 bases). V shed 5 bases and J shed 5 bases, with 15 bases lying between them. CDR1 and CDR2 (germline): DFQATT, SNEGSKA (reference sequence). CDR3 size: 13 residues. CDR3 protein: CSAAPQGQTEAFF. The CDR3 DNA sequence: TGCAGTGCTGCCCCCCAGGGGCAAACTGAAGCTTTCTTT.

As regards this clonotype: With a much larger clone just one base away, this may be a read error. The rearrangement links TRBV20-1 to TRBJ2-7, with 9 nucleotides matching TRBD2. The germline V gene encodes CDR1 DFQATT and CDR2 SNEGSKA (reference sequence). V gave up 0 bases and J gave up 2 bases; unmatched junction bases: 11. The CDR3 is 17 residues long. CDR3 region: CSARDPGGGGGPYEQYF. CDR3 nucleotides: TGCAGTGCTAGAGACCCTGGGGGCGGGGGGGGCCCCTACGAGCAGTACTTC.

This clonotype appeared many times. This chain links TRBV29-1 with TRBJ2-7, with 7 bases that match TRBD1. Germline CDR1 SQVTM, CDR2 ANQGSEA. This CDR3 is built from 13 residues. V was pared by 4 bases and J by 2 bases, with 5 bases of the junction left unmatched. The CDR3 region has the DNA TGCAGCGTTGCTAGAGGGGGCCCCTACGAGCAGTACTTC. Its protein is CSVARGGPYEQYF.

The chain joins TRBV5-6 to TRBJ1-1; D possibly corresponds to TRBD1 (6 bases). Germline V gene sequence: CDR1 SGHDT, CDR2 YYEEEE. This CDR3 spans 19 amino acids. The V end was cut by 1 base, the J end by 0 bases, with 22 bases between. CDR3 loop: CASSLIRSRGPGMNTEAFF. CDR3 nucleotide sequence: TGTGCCAGCAGCTTGATTCGGTCTCGGGGGCCCGGCATGAACACTGAAGCTTTCTTT.

V gene TRBV20-1 combines with J gene TRBJ2-7; D perhaps matches TRBD2 (5 bases). Germline CDR1 and CDR2: DFQATT and SNEGSKA (reference sequence). The CDR3 extends over 12 amino acids. V lost 3 bases, J lost 1 base, and 7 bases lay in between. The CDR3 DNA reads as TGCAGTGCTAGGCGCGGGTCCTACGAGCAGTACTTC. Translation gives CSARRGSYEQYF.

This clonotype was detected many times. Written as DNA, the CDR3 is TGTGCCAGCAGCGTAGGGCGACAGCCGAACACTGAAGCTTTCTTT. The encoded protein is CASSVGRQPNTEAFF. J is TRBJ1-1 and V is TRBV9; D possibly corresponds to TRBD1 (5 bases). The V gene's germline CDR1 is SGDLS and CDR2 YYNGEE. This CDR3 is built from 15 residues. Trimming left V 0 bases short and J 1 base short, with 10 bases between.

This clonotype was detected ten times or more. This chain links TRBV29-1 with TRBJ2-3, with 9 bases lining up with TRBD1. CDR3 length: 13 amino acids. Germline-derived CDR1 and CDR2 are SQVTM and ANQGSEA. The CDR3 coding sequence is TGCATCGTGGGGGACAGGGCTTTGGATACGCAGTATTTT. Amino acids: CIVGDRALDTQYF.

In its sample, this clonotype was seen many times. The chain employs TRBV12-5 and TRBJ1-5; the D gene is possibly TRBD1 (6 bases). The CDR3 is 17 amino acids. The germline CDR1 and CDR2 sequences are LGHNT and FRNRAP. Trimming stripped 1 base from V and 5 bases from J, with 18 bases between. CDR3 in amino acids: CASGLANGGAGDQPQHF. The CDR3, as DNA: TGTGCTAGTGGTTTGGCCAACGGGGGGGCGGGCGATCAGCCCCAGCATTTT. Together with reference TRBV12-5 and TRBJ1-5, the CDR3 gives the full variable domain: DARVTQTPRHKVTEMGQEVTMRCQPILGHNTVFWYRQTMMQGLELLAYFRNRAPLDDSGMPKDRFSAEMPDATLATLKIQPSEPRDSAVYFCASGLANGGAGDQPQHFGDGTRLSIL.

This clonotype showed up just a few times. V and J are TRBV19 and TRBJ1-1, with D perhaps TRBD1 (5 bases). This CDR3 has 15 residues. Trimming took 2 bases from V and 5 from J, leaving 15 bases between them. Looked up from germline, CDR1 is LNHDA and CDR2 is SQIVND (reference sequence). The CDR3 protein is CASSIIGGAKTEAFF. In nucleotides, the CDR3 is TGTGCCAGTAGTATAATCGGGGGAGCCAAGACTGAAGCTTTCTTT.

The rearrangement uses TRBV6-1 and TRBJ2-1; tentatively, D is TRBD2 (5 bases). This CDR3 has 12 amino acids. The V and J ends lost 9 bases and 4 bases respectively, with 10 bases between them. Germline CDR1 and CDR2: MNHNS and SASEGT. CDR3 nucleotides: TGTGCCAGTCACGAGGGATACAATGAGCAGTTCTTC. Residues: CASHEGYNEQFF.